This is a list of T cell receptor beta chains from one sample in a study of blood T cell repertoires in COVID-19. The method was immunoSEQ multiplex PCR; TCRdb's version includes in-frame clones alone and lacks a portion of them. This table holds some 350,000 clones, 75% to 90% found once. The sequencing sample was made of PBMCs or T cells enriched from blood (not recorded which). Receptors were obtained from a man aged 18 to 35 who had recovered from COVID-19. The CDR3 runs from the conserved cysteine through the conserved F or W. Each record gives: CDR3 DNA, CDR3 protein, D gene, V gene, J gene, clone size. D genes are given only for firm matches. Size values are once, few and many counts, or a class for expanded clones, and some rows have none.

cdr3_nt: TGTGCCAGCAGTCCGGGGGTCGGGGGTGGCATATATAATTCACCCCTCCACTTT
cdr3_aa: CASSPGVGGGIYNSPLHF
d_call: NA
v_call: TRBV4-2
j_call: TRBJ1-6
clone_size: NA

cdr3_nt: TGTGCCACCCGCCTGAGACGGGGACAGGGCTACGAGCAGTACTTC
cdr3_aa: CATRLRRGQGYEQYF
d_call: TRBD1
v_call: TRBV19
j_call: TRBJ2-7
clone_size: NA

cdr3_nt: TGTGCCAGCAGTTACGGAACAGGGTATAGCGGCTACACCTTC
cdr3_aa: CASSYGTGYSGYTF
d_call: NA
v_call: TRBV6-5
j_call: TRBJ1-2
clone_size: NA

cdr3_nt: TGTGCCAGCAGTGGAACTAGGACAGTCTACACCTTC
cdr3_aa: CASSGTRTVYTF
d_call: NA
v_call: TRBV9
j_call: TRBJ1-2
clone_size: NA

cdr3_nt: TGTGCCAGCAGCCCGTCCGGGAGGAACTACAATGAGCAGTTCTTC
cdr3_aa: CASSPSGRNYNEQFF
d_call: TRBD2
v_call: TRBV7-2
j_call: TRBJ2-1
clone_size: NA

cdr3_nt: TGCGCCAGCAGCTCGACTAGCGGGGGTTTAGATACGCAGTATTTT
cdr3_aa: CASSSTSGGLDTQYF
d_call: TRBD2
v_call: TRBV5-1
j_call: TRBJ2-3
clone_size: few

cdr3_nt: TGTGCCAGTATGCCAGGGGGAGGCCAGCCCCAGCATTTT
cdr3_aa: CASMPGGGQPQHF
d_call: TRBD1
v_call: TRBV6-5
j_call: TRBJ1-5
clone_size: NA

cdr3_nt: TGTGCCAGCAGTGAGAAGCAGACGGAGAGGGTTAATGGCTACACCTTC
cdr3_aa: CASSEKQTERVNGYTF
d_call: NA
v_call: TRBV25-1
j_call: TRBJ1-2
clone_size: few

cdr3_nt: TGTGCCAGCAGCTTAAGAGGGGGGAGTAGCGGGGACTACGAGCAGTACTTC
cdr3_aa: CASSLRGGSSGDYEQYF
d_call: TRBD2
v_call: TRBV7-2
j_call: TRBJ2-7
clone_size: NA

cdr3_nt: TGTGCCAGCAGTGACGCCCAGGTTAATCCCCACGAGCAGTACTTC
cdr3_aa: CASSDAQVNPHEQYF
d_call: NA
v_call: TRBV2
j_call: TRBJ2-7
clone_size: NA

cdr3_nt: TGTGCCAGCAGCTTCGGAACTACACAGGTTGAGACCCAGTACTTC
cdr3_aa: CASSFGTTQVETQYF
d_call: NA
v_call: TRBV7-2
j_call: TRBJ2-5
clone_size: NA

cdr3_nt: TGTGCCAGCAGCTGGGGGCAGGGGGAGCTGTTTTTT
cdr3_aa: CASSWGQGELFF
d_call: NA
v_call: TRBV5-4
j_call: TRBJ2-2
clone_size: NA

cdr3_nt: TGTGCCAGCAGACGGACTAGCGGGTCCTACGAGCAGTACTTC
cdr3_aa: CASRRTSGSYEQYF
d_call: TRBD2
v_call: TRBV6-5
j_call: TRBJ2-7
clone_size: NA

cdr3_nt: TGCGCCAGCAGCTTGGCCTTAGGGGACTCGAACACTGAAGCTTTCTTT
cdr3_aa: CASSLALGDSNTEAFF
d_call: NA
v_call: TRBV5-1
j_call: TRBJ1-1
clone_size: NA

cdr3_nt: TGCGCCAGCAGTAACAGGAACACTGAAGCTTTCTTT
cdr3_aa: CASSNRNTEAFF
d_call: NA
v_call: TRBV5-1
j_call: TRBJ1-1
clone_size: NA

cdr3_nt: TGTGCCAGCAGCCCCTCGGCCGGGACTAGCGGGGAAAATGAGCAGTTCTTC
cdr3_aa: CASSPSAGTSGENEQFF
d_call: TRBD2
v_call: TRBV3-1/TRBV3-2
j_call: TRBJ2-1
clone_size: NA

cdr3_nt: TGCGCCAGCAGATGGGACAGGGGTCGCTACACCTTC
cdr3_aa: CASRWDRGRYTF
d_call: TRBD1
v_call: TRBV5-1
j_call: TRBJ1-2
clone_size: NA

cdr3_nt: TGTGCCATCAGCGCCGGACAGGTCTTTGATAATTCACCCCTCCACTTT
cdr3_aa: CAISAGQVFDNSPLHF
d_call: TRBD1
v_call: TRBV10-3
j_call: TRBJ1-6
clone_size: few

cdr3_nt: TGTGCCTGGAACCTGGGAGTAAAAGAGACCCAGTACTTC
cdr3_aa: CAWNLGVKETQYF
d_call: NA
v_call: TRBV30
j_call: TRBJ2-5
clone_size: NA

cdr3_nt: TGCAGTGCACAAACCCAGGGGGGATCTAATGGCTACACCTTC
cdr3_aa: CSAQTQGGSNGYTF
d_call: TRBD1
v_call: TRBV29-1
j_call: TRBJ1-2
clone_size: NA

cdr3_nt: TGCGCCAGCAGCTCACCGGAGACTAGCGGGAGAAACGTCCACAATGAGCAGTTCTTC
cdr3_aa: CASSSPETSGRNVHNEQFF
d_call: TRBD2
v_call: TRBV5-1
j_call: TRBJ2-1
clone_size: NA

cdr3_nt: TGTGCCAGCTCACCACCTAGACTAGCGGGAGTAGGCCTCACAGATACGCAGTATTTT
cdr3_aa: CASSPPRLAGVGLTDTQYF
d_call: TRBD2
v_call: TRBV18
j_call: TRBJ2-3
clone_size: NA

cdr3_nt: TGTGCCAGCAGCCAAGGAACCCGGACAATGGGTCTTGGTGGCTACACCTTC
cdr3_aa: CASSQGTRTMGLGGYTF
d_call: NA
v_call: TRBV3-1/TRBV3-2
j_call: TRBJ1-2
clone_size: NA

cdr3_nt: TGTGCCAGCTCAAGGCCGGGACACCAATGGAATGAGCAGTTCTTC
cdr3_aa: CASSRPGHQWNEQFF
d_call: NA
v_call: TRBV18
j_call: TRBJ2-1
clone_size: NA

cdr3_nt: TGTGCCAGCAGCCACAACGCCCTACAGGGGAACTATGGCTACACCTTC
cdr3_aa: CASSHNALQGNYGYTF
d_call: TRBD1
v_call: TRBV5-4
j_call: TRBJ1-2
clone_size: NA

cdr3_nt: TGTGCCAGCAGCTGGAGTTTTGGGACAGACTCTGGAAACACCATATATTTT
cdr3_aa: CASSWSFGTDSGNTIYF
d_call: TRBD1
v_call: TRBV7-2
j_call: TRBJ1-3
clone_size: NA

cdr3_nt: TGTGCCAGCAGTGAAGGGACATCTACTGAAGCTTTCTTT
cdr3_aa: CASSEGTSTEAFF
d_call: NA
v_call: TRBV6-1
j_call: TRBJ1-1
clone_size: NA

cdr3_nt: TGTGCCAGCAGCTTCGGACAGGGGCGGCGAGAGACCCAGTACTTC
cdr3_aa: CASSFGQGRRETQYF
d_call: TRBD1
v_call: TRBV7-9
j_call: TRBJ2-5
clone_size: NA

cdr3_nt: TGTGCCAGCAGCCCATACCAAGAGACCCAGTACTTC
cdr3_aa: CASSPYQETQYF
d_call: NA
v_call: TRBV7-2
j_call: TRBJ2-5
clone_size: NA

cdr3_nt: TGTGCCAGCAGCGTAGGGGGCTTCTACGAGCAGTACTTC
cdr3_aa: CASSVGGFYEQYF
d_call: NA
v_call: TRBV9
j_call: TRBJ2-7
clone_size: NA

cdr3_nt: TGTGCCATCAGTGTGGATCCGAAGACAGGGACGGCAAGCAATCAGCCCCAGCATTTT
cdr3_aa: CAISVDPKTGTASNQPQHF
d_call: TRBD1
v_call: TRBV10-3
j_call: TRBJ1-5
clone_size: few

cdr3_nt: TGTGCCAGTACACAGGGGGCGCCGGGAGAGACCCAGTACTTC
cdr3_aa: CASTQGAPGETQYF
d_call: TRBD1
v_call: TRBV7-2
j_call: TRBJ2-5
clone_size: NA

cdr3_nt: TGTGCCAGCAGCGTAGGCTCCAGGGAGGGACAGACCCAGTACTTC
cdr3_aa: CASSVGSREGQTQYF
d_call: TRBD2
v_call: TRBV9
j_call: TRBJ2-5
clone_size: NA

cdr3_nt: TGTGCCTGGAGTATCCCTAAGAGCTCCTATAATTCACCCCTCCACTTT
cdr3_aa: CAWSIPKSSYNSPLHF
d_call: NA
v_call: TRBV30
j_call: TRBJ1-6
clone_size: NA

cdr3_nt: TGCAGCGTGGGAGGGAATGGGGCCGGGGAGCTGTTTTTT
cdr3_aa: CSVGGNGAGELFF
d_call: TRBD2
v_call: TRBV29-1
j_call: TRBJ2-2
clone_size: NA

cdr3_nt: TGTGCCAGCAGTCAAACTTTACCGGGACAGGGGGCCCGGAATGAGCAGTTCTTC
cdr3_aa: CASSQTLPGQGARNEQFF
d_call: TRBD1
v_call: TRBV6-6
j_call: TRBJ2-1
clone_size: NA

cdr3_nt: TGTGCCAGCAGCCCAAATACAGTAAGCACAGATACGCAGTATTTT
cdr3_aa: CASSPNTVSTDTQYF
d_call: NA
v_call: TRBV5-5
j_call: TRBJ2-3
clone_size: NA

cdr3_nt: TGTGCCAGCAGTTGGAACGACAGGGAAGAGAGAAACACCATATATTTT
cdr3_aa: CASSWNDREERNTIYF
d_call: TRBD1
v_call: TRBV6-8
j_call: TRBJ1-3
clone_size: NA

cdr3_nt: TGTGCCAGCAGCCAAGGCGCCAGCGTTAGCACAGATACGCAGTATTTT
cdr3_aa: CASSQGASVSTDTQYF
d_call: NA
v_call: TRBV14
j_call: TRBJ2-3
clone_size: NA

cdr3_nt: TGCGCCAGCAGCCAAGAAGGGGCTAGCGGGGGGGATACGCAGTATTTT
cdr3_aa: CASSQEGASGGDTQYF
d_call: TRBD2
v_call: TRBV4-1
j_call: TRBJ2-3
clone_size: NA

cdr3_nt: TGTGCCAGTACCACAGACCGCACAGATACGCAGTATTTT
cdr3_aa: CASTTDRTDTQYF
d_call: NA
v_call: TRBV19
j_call: TRBJ2-3
clone_size: NA

cdr3_nt: TGTGCCAGCAGTGGCCACAGGCCAACTGAAGCTTTCTTT
cdr3_aa: CASSGHRPTEAFF
d_call: NA
v_call: TRBV28
j_call: TRBJ1-1
clone_size: NA

cdr3_nt: TGTGCCAGCTCACCACGGAGGACAGGGAGTTTTACGCAGTATTTT
cdr3_aa: CASSPRRTGSFTQYF
d_call: TRBD1
v_call: TRBV18
j_call: TRBJ2-3
clone_size: NA

cdr3_nt: TGTGCCAGCAGCCCGATAATAGGGGCCTTGGGGACCGGGGAGCTGTTTTTT
cdr3_aa: CASSPIIGALGTGELFF
d_call: NA
v_call: TRBV3-1/TRBV3-2
j_call: TRBJ2-2
clone_size: NA

cdr3_nt: TGTGCCAGTAGTCCTATGACTAATCAGCCCCAGCATTTT
cdr3_aa: CASSPMTNQPQHF
d_call: NA
v_call: TRBV19
j_call: TRBJ1-5
clone_size: NA